The text below deals with one T cell receptor (beta chain). Its antigen remains unknown. These data come from a study of cytomegalovirus exposure and HLA in healthy donors. Study-level findings and limits: Follow-up analysis later connected one missense variant in DCLRE1C with trimming of TCR beta V- and J-genes. Researchers counted 150 to 200 TCR beta chains as cytomegalovirus-associated. Previous analysis showed most TCR beta V segments were productive about 90% or about 30% of the time.

PCR primers comprised 60 Vbeta and 13 Jbeta primers. Profiled with immunoSEQ multiplex PCR; TCRdb holds only in-frame clones, not every one. In the table there are approximately 140,000 clones, over 60% of which are singletons. Looked up from germline, CDR1 is MNHEY and CDR2 is SMNVEV (reference sequence). The CDR3 consists of 15 residues. V lost 5 bases, J lost 6 bases, and 7 bases stayed unmatched. The chain has TRBV27 and TRBJ2-1, with 10 bases matching TRBD2. This receptor was taken from a male donor in good health and CMV-seropositive. The specimen was PBMCs. The CDR3 region has the DNA TGTGCCAGCAGTACCCTAGCGGGAGCCGGCAATGAGCAGTTCTTC. Amino acids: CASSTLAGAGNEQFF.